This T cell receptor beta chain was sequenced in a study of shared clonotypes between healthy human individuals. Measured with immunoSEQ multiplex PCR; TCRdb has only the in-frame clones, and not every one. The sample yields fewer than 850,000 clones, approximately 97% seen once. This CDR3 is 17 amino acids long. From germline, CDR1 is MNHEY and CDR2 SMNVEV (reference sequence). The V gene end was trimmed by 6 bases and the J gene end by 0 bases; junction bases not matched to a gene: 9. CD45RO negativity and positive selection for CCR7 defined naive CD8 cells, a population that excluded terminally differentiated effector memory CD45RA+ cells. All of the donors resided in Nashville, Tennessee, and each was a Caucasian adult.

The chain joins TRBV27 to TRBJ2-7; TRBD2 matches at 12 bases. This sequence originates from a man aged 25-40 years in good health. The material sequenced was naive CD8+ T cells sorted from blood. The CDR3 coding sequence is TGTGCCAGCAGAACCCGGACTAGCGGGAAAAGCTCCTACGAGCAGTACTTC. Translating gives CASRTRTSGKSSYEQYF.